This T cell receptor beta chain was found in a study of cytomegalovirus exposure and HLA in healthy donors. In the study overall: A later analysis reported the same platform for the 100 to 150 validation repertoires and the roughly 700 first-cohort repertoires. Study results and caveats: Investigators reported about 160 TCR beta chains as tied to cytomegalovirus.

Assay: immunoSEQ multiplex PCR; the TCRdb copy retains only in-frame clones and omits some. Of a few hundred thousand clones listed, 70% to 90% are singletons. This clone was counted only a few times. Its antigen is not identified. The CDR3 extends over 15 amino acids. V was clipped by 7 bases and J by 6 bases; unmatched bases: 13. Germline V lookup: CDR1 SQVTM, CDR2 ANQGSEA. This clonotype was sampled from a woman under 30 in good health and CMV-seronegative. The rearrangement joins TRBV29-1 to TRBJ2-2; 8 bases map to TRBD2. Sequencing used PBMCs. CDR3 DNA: TGCAGCGCCCGAGCGGGAGCGGGACAAGCCGGGGAGCTGTTTTTT. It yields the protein CSARAGAGQAGELFF.